These T cell receptor beta chains were read from a single sample in a study of control samples from healthy donors and cancer patients. Measured with immunoSEQ multiplex PCR; TCRdb has only the in-frame clones, and not every one. The sample lists over 65,000 clones; roughly 91% were seen once. The material sequenced was PBMCs. The receptor source for this set is a woman aged 45-59 years with colorectal cancer. CDR3s include the opening cysteine and the closing phenylalanine or tryptophan. D genes are given only for firm matches. Not every row has a clone size; where given, it reads once, few, many or a size class.

>TRBJ2-5|-|-|TRBV19
TGTGCCAGTAGTATGACAGGTCAAGAGACCCAGTACTTC
CASSMTGQETQYF
>TRBJ1-2|TRBD1|-|TRBV10-3
TGTGCCATCAGTGAGACAGGGGGCGAGAGAGGTAACTATGGCTACACCTTC
CAISETGGERGNYGYTF
>TRBJ1-4|-|-|TRBV30
TGTGCCTGGAGTAAAGGGGGTTCATCAAGTGAAAAACTGTTTTTT
CAWSKGGSSSEKLFF
>TRBJ1-1|-|-|TRBV10-2
TGCGCCAGCAGCCTGACAGCTGGACAGAACACTGAAGCTTTCTTT
CASSLTAGQNTEAFF
>TRBJ1-1|-|-|TRBV4-1
TGCGCCAGCAGCCACATACTTTACGGGGGCTTGCGCACTGAAGCTTTCTTT
CASSHILYGGLRTEAFF
>TRBJ2-2|-|-|TRBV5-1
TGCGCCAGCAGCTTGGTCCGGGAGCCCATCCCCGGGGAGCTGTTTTTT
CASSLVREPIPGELFF
>TRBJ1-5|TRBD1|few|TRBV6-5
TGTGCCAGCACAGAGGGACAGGGAGCAAATCAGCCCCAGCATTTT
CASTEGQGANQPQHF
>TRBJ2-3|TRBD2|-|TRBV19
TGTGCCAGTAGTACTAGCGGTTCTAGCACAGATACGCAGTATTTT
CASSTSGSSTDTQYF
>TRBJ1-1|-|-|TRBV6-5
TGTGCCACCGTTACAGACAGAGGGTCTGAAGCTTTCTTT
CATVTDRGSEAFF
>TRBJ1-1|-|-|TRBV7-8
TGTGCCAGCAGCTGGGGGGGGGCATCTGAAGCTTTCTTT
CASSWGGASEAFF
>TRBJ2-3|-|-|TRBV9
TGTGCCAGCAGCCCAGCTCCCGGGCCGCAGACAGATACGCAGTATTTT
CASSPAPGPQTDTQYF
>TRBJ2-3|-|once|TRBV6-2/TRBV6-3
TGTGCCAGCAGCCTTTCGGTGGATACGCAGTATTTT
CASSLSVDTQYF
>TRBJ1-6|-|-|TRBV7-8
TGTGCCAGCAGCTTTGGACAGACTTATAATTCACCCCTCCACTTT
CASSFGQTYNSPLHF
>TRBJ1-2|-|-|TRBV28
TGTGCCAGCAGTTTATTGGACCGCCGATCGGGTGGCTACACCTTC
CASSLLDRRSGGYTF
>TRBJ2-3|TRBD2|-|TRBV6-4
TGTGCCAGCAGTGACTCAAGCGGGGGGGCCGGGACAGATACGCAGTATTTT
CASSDSSGGAGTDTQYF
>TRBJ1-6|TRBD1|-|TRBV19
TGTGCCAGTAGTATAAAGGGACAGGGGTTTAGTTCACCCCTCCACTTT
CASSIKGQGFSSPLHF
>TRBJ1-1|TRBD1|-|TRBV7-2
TGTGCCAGCAGCAAGTCGGACAGGGGGCGTGAGAACACTGAAGCTTTCTTT
CASSKSDRGRENTEAFF
>TRBJ1-6|-|-|TRBV3-1/TRBV3-2
TGTGCCAGCAGCCAAGATTTAGGGAATGACAATTCACCCCTCCACTTT
CASSQDLGNDNSPLHF
>TRBJ1-1|-|-|TRBV18
TGTGCCAGCTCACCTACAGGGCTGTATACTGAAGCTTTCTTT
CASSPTGLYTEAFF
>TRBJ1-4|TRBD1|-|TRBV3-1/TRBV3-2
TGTGCCAGCAGCCCTACGGGACAGGGAAAAGAAAAACTGTTTTTT
CASSPTGQGKEKLFF
>TRBJ2-6|-|-|TRBV6-5
TGTGCCAGCAATTTACGATCTTCTGGGGCCAACGTCCTGACTTTC
CASNLRSSGANVLTF
>TRBJ1-3|TRBD1|-|TRBV10-2
TGCGCCAGCAGTGCTAGGGGGCGAGGAAACACCATATATTTT
CASSARGRGNTIYF
>TRBJ1-6|TRBD1|-|TRBV10-3
TGTGCCATCAGTGAGTCATTAGGGACAGGGGGCAATTCACCCCTCCACTTT
CAISESLGTGGNSPLHF
>TRBJ1-5|TRBD1|-|TRBV19
TGTGCCAGTAGTTTCTCAGACAGGGATCATCAGCCCCAGCATTTT
CASSFSDRDHQPQHF
>TRBJ2-1|TRBD2|-|TRBV9
TGTGCCAGCACTCCAGCGGGGCCCAGGGATGAGCAGTTCTTC
CASTPAGPRDEQFF
>TRBJ2-3|TRBD2|-|TRBV5-1
TGCGCCAGCAGCTTGCAGCCGACTAGCGGGGGGGTCACCCATACGCAGTATTTT
CASSLQPTSGGVTHTQYF
>TRBJ2-3|-|-|TRBV5-1
TGCGCCAGCAGCGCAAACAGGGCGGGCACAGATACGCAGTATTTT
CASSANRAGTDTQYF
>TRBJ2-1|-|-|TRBV5-6
TGTGCCAGCAGCTTGGATCGGGCGGCCTGGTCGGGTGAGCAGTTCTTC
CASSLDRAAWSGEQFF
>TRBJ1-4|-|-|TRBV7-8
TGTGCCAGCAGCCGCCGCGTACAGACCCCAACTAATGAAAAACTGTTTTTT
CASSRRVQTPTNEKLFF
>TRBJ2-5|TRBD2|few|TRBV19
TGTGCCAGTAGTACGGGACTAGCGGCTTCAGAGACCCAGTACTTC
CASSTGLAASETQYF
>TRBJ2-3|-|once|TRBV28
TGTGCCAGCACCACTGGGGGGACATATAGCACAGATACGCAGTATTTT
CASTTGGTYSTDTQYF
>TRBJ1-2|-|once|TRBV4-3
TGCGCCAGCAGCCAAGATACAGGGTTGTCTGGCTACACCTTC
CASSQDTGLSGYTF
>TRBJ1-1|-|few|TRBV5-4
TGTGCCAGCAGTAGGGACGCTGCTGAAGCTTTCTTT
CASSRDAAEAFF
>TRBJ1-1|-|few|TRBV9
TGTGCCAGCAGCGTAGGTGGGGATTTGAACACTGAAGCTTTCTTT
CASSVGGDLNTEAFF
>TRBJ1-2|-|once|TRBV6-5
TGTGCCAGCAGTTACTCGCTGGGGAACTATGGCTACACCTTC
CASSYSLGNYGYTF
>TRBJ2-3|TRBD2|-|TRBV24-1
TGTGCCACCAGCACTAGCGGGGGGGCAAGAGTGCAGTATTTT
CATSTSGGARVQYF
>TRBJ2-5|-|-|TRBV18
TGTGCCAGCTCACAGGGAATCCAAGAGACCCAGTACTTC
CASSQGIQETQYF
>TRBJ2-2|TRBD2|-|TRBV7-2
TGTGCCAGCAGCCCACTAGCGGGGGGGCTAGTCGGGGAGCTGTTTTTT
CASSPLAGGLVGELFF
>TRBJ1-2|-|-|TRBV7-2
TGTGCCAGCAGCTTAGCAAGTCGGTCAAACTATGGCTACACCTTC
CASSLASRSNYGYTF
>TRBJ2-3|TRBD2|-|TRBV9
TGTGCCAGCAGCCCGGGACTAGAAAGTTTATATACGCAGTATTTT
CASSPGLESLYTQYF
>TRBJ2-2|-|-|TRBV7-9
TGTGCCAGCACCTTAGGACCCTCAAACACCGGGGAGCTGTTTTTT
CASTLGPSNTGELFF
>TRBJ1-1|TRBD1|-|TRBV7-3
TGTGCCAGCAGCCCGGGACAGTCGAACACTGAAGCTTTCTTT
CASSPGQSNTEAFF
>TRBJ1-1|TRBD1|few|TRBV5-8
TGTGCCAGCAGCGGAGGGACAGGGATCAACACTGAAGCTTTCTTT
CASSGGTGINTEAFF
>TRBJ1-4|-|-|TRBV10-3
TGTGCCATTCAACAGAATGAAAAACTGTTTTTT
CAIQQNEKLFF
>TRBJ1-2|-|-|TRBV20-1
TGCAGTGCTCCTCGGACAGATGGCTACACCTTC
CSAPRTDGYTF
>TRBJ1-1|-|-|TRBV19
TGTGCCAGTAGTATGAGAGGATTGAACACTGAAGCTTTCTTT
CASSMRGLNTEAFF
>TRBJ2-5|TRBD2|-|TRBV2
TGTGCCAGCCAACTAGCGGTTCAAGAGACCCAGTACTTC
CASQLAVQETQYF
>TRBJ2-1|-|-|TRBV9
TGTGCCAGCAGCGTAGCCAGGGGGGGCCGAAATGAGCAGTTCTTC
CASSVARGGRNEQFF
>TRBJ2-5|-|-|TRBV28
TGTGCCAGCAGTTTCCCGGTCCGAGAGACCCAGTACTTC
CASSFPVRETQYF